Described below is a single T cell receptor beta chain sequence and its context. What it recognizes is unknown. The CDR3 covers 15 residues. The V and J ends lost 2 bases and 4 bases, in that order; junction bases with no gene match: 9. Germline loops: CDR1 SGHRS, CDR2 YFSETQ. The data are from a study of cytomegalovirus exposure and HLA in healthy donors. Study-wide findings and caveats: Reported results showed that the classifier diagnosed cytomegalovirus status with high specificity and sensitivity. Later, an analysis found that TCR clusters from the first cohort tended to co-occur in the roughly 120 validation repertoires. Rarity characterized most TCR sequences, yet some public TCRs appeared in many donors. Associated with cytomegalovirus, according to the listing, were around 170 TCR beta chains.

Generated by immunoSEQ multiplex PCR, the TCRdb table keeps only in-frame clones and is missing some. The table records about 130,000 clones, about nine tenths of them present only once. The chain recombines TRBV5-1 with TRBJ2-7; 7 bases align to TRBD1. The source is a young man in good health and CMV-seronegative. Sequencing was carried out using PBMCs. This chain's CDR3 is CASSFMRQGQYEQYF. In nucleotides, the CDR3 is TGCGCCAGCAGCTTCATGCGACAGGGTCAATACGAGCAGTACTTC.